The entry below gives a single TCR beta chain sequence along with its context. The specificity of this receptor is unknown. These data originate in a study of diagnostic markers for celiac disease (dated by TCRdb to the early 2020s). Sequencing was performed on an Illumina MiSeq. The reads were reprocessed in TCRdb, with one entry per CDR3 protein sequence and no accompanying DNA. The sample's clone listing holds several thousand distinct CDR3 sequences. Over 6% of the sample comes from the top ten. The germline V gene encodes CDR1 KGHSH and CDR2 LQKENI. The CDR3 has 15 amino acids, counting the end cysteine and phenylalanine. DNA for this receptor is not on file.

This receptor was taken from a human donor. This table probably holds off-target reads from a library built for another chain. The specimen was either unsorted cells or a sorted T cell fraction (not recorded which). This chain joins TRBV18 to TRBJ2-2. The CDR3 amino acid sequence is: CASSPSPANTGELFF.